Listed here are 10 T cell receptor beta chains from one sample, sequenced in a study of cytomegalovirus exposure and HLA in healthy donors. Researchers ran the PCR with 60 Vbeta and 13 Jbeta primers. Libraries were prepared by immunoSEQ multiplex PCR; TCRdb keeps only in-frame clonotypes and omits some of them. Found here are some 150,000 clones, 79% of them singletons; the top ten hold around 6.5%. Sequencing used PBMCs. The receptors shown here come from a man aged 50-59 years in good health and CMV-seropositive.

V usage is TRBV5-1 and J usage is TRBJ2-6; D gene unclear. The CDR3 is 14 amino acids. Germline V gives CDR1 SGHRS, CDR2 YFSETQ. Trimming shortened V by 2 bases and J by 2 bases, and 5 bases separated the two germline ends. The CDR3 DNA reads TGCGCCAGCAGCTTAAGCCCTGGGGCCAACGTCCTGACTTTC. Protein product: CASSLSPGANVLTF. Complete variable domain (other parts from reference TRBV5-1 and TRBJ2-6): KAGVTQTPRYLIKTRGQQVTLSCSPISGHRSVSWYQQTPGQGLQFLFEYFSETQRNKGNFPGRFSGRQFSNSRSEMNVSTLELGDSALYLCASSLSPGANVLTFGAGSRLTVL.

The DNA for the CDR3 is TGTGCCAGCACCCAATCCCGACGGGGAAAAGAGACCCAGTACTTC. Translated: CASTQSRRGKETQYF. The rearrangement uses TRBV5-6 and TRBJ2-5; D may be TRBD2 (5 bases). Per the germline V gene, CDR1 is SGHDT and CDR2 is YYEEEE. This CDR3 contains 15 residues. The V end was cut by 6 bases, the J end by 3 bases, with 18 bases between.

The rearrangement links TRBV30 to TRBJ2-7; maybe TRBD1 (6 bases). Looked up from germline, CDR1 is GTSNPN and CDR2 is SVGIG (reference sequence). The CDR3 length is 16 residues. Trimming took off 2 bases at V and 0 bases at J, with 17 bases between the two ends. The CDR3 DNA follows: TGTGCCTGGAGTCATTCATGGCCCAGGGGCTCCTACGAGCAGTACTTC. It specifies CAWSHSWPRGSYEQYF. The complete variable domain, with remaining parts taken from reference TRBV30 and TRBJ2-7, reads SQTIHQWPATLVQPVGSPLSLECTVEGTSNPNLYWYRQAAGRGLQLLFYSVGIGQISSEVPQNLSASRPQDRQFILSSKKLLLSDSGFYLCAWSHSWPRGSYEQYFGPGTRLTVT.

The J gene is TRBJ2-2, the V gene TRBV18; D is undetermined. Germline CDR1 KGHSH, CDR2 LQKENI. The CDR3 totals 15 residues. The V gene lost 1 base and the J gene lost 4 bases, with 10 bases spanning the gap. The CDR3 DNA is TGTGCCAGCTCACCACTGTCGCCTAGCACCGGGGAGCTGTTTTTT. Translated, it gives CASSPLSPSTGELFF.

The chain couples TRBV28 to TRBJ2-3; D is perhaps TRBD2 (6 bases). The V end was cut by 2 bases, the J end by 5 bases, with 14 bases between. This CDR3 has 15 amino acids. CDR1 and CDR2 from the germline V gene are MDHEN and SYDVKM. CDR3 loop: CASSLKFGGGDTQYF. The CDR3 DNA reads TGTGCCAGCAGTTTAAAGTTCGGGGGTGGAGATACGCAGTATTTT.

The table lists this clone with a count of one. The chain combines TRBV5-4 with TRBJ2-3; D is perhaps TRBD1 (7 bases). V lost 3 bases and J lost 2, with 19 bases in between. Per the germline V gene, CDR1 is SGHNT and CDR2 is YYREEE (reference sequence). This CDR3 spans 17 amino acids. The CDR3 region has the DNA TGTGCCAGCAGCTCCGATTCCAGGAGGGGGCTCACAGATACGCAGTATTTT. Translation gives CASSSDSRRGLTDTQYF.

Worth noting for this clone: Additional DNA sequences in this sample encode the identical CDR3. The rearrangement uses TRBV18 and TRBJ1-2; 7 bases match TRBD1. V lost 2 bases and J lost 3; bases outside the gene matches: 6. The CDR3 is 15 residues long. CDR1 KGHSH and CDR2 LQKENI come from the germline V gene. The CDR3 coding sequence is TGTGCCAGCTCACCAAGCCCAGGGGGTGACTATGGCTACACCTTC. Translating it yields CASSPSPGGDYGYTF.

The chain couples TRBV11-2 to TRBJ1-1; TRBD1 might be the D (5 bases). CDR3 length: 14 amino acids. V was cut by 3 bases and J by 4 bases, with 12 bases left in between. Per the germline V gene, CDR1 is SGHAT and CDR2 is FQNNGV. This chain's CDR3 is CASSFGGAVTEAFF. The CDR3, as DNA: TGTGCCAGCAGCTTCGGGGGAGCGGTCACTGAAGCTTTCTTT.

Regarding this clone: A junction end diverges from the germline sequence, so it may reflect a read error. The chain has TRBV28 and TRBJ2-2; possible D gene TRBD2, 5 bases. The CDR3 extends over 15 amino acids. Germline V lookup: CDR1 MDHEN, CDR2 SYDVKM. CDR3 region: CASAKGREYTGKLFF. As DNA, the CDR3 is TGTGCCAGCGCTAAAGGCCGGGAATACACCGGGAAGCTGTTTTTT.

J is TRBJ2-5 and V is TRBV5-4; TRBD2 matches 7 bases. CDR1 and CDR2 (germline): SGHNT, YYREEE (reference sequence). CDR3 length: 16 amino acids. V trimming: 6 bases; J trimming: 1 base; junction bases outside the gene matches: 12. The CDR3 sequence is CASTPRGSGSQETQYF. CDR3 DNA: TGTGCCAGCACCCCGAGGGGTAGCGGGTCCCAAGAGACCCAGTACTTC. The entire variable domain, with the rest obtained from reference TRBV5-4 and TRBJ2-5, is as follows: ETGVTQSPTHLIKTRGQQVTLRCSSQSGHNTVSWYQQALGQGPQFIFQYYREEENGRGNFPPRFSGLQFPNYSSELNVNALELDDSALYLCASTPRGSGSQETQYFGPGTRLLVL.